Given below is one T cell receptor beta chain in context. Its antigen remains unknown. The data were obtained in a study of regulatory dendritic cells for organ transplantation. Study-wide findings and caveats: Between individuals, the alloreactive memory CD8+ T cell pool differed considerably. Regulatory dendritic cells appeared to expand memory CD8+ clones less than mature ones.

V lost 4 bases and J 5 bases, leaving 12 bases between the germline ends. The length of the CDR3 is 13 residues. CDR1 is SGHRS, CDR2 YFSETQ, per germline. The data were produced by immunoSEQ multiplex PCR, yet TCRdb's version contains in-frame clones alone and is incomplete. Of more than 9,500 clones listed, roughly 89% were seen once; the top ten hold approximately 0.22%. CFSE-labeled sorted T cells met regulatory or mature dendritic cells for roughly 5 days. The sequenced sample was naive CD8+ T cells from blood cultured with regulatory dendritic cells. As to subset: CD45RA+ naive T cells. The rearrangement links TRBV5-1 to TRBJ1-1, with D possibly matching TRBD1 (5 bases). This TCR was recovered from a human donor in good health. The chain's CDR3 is CASSQSGATEAFF. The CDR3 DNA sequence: TGCGCCAGCAGCCAATCCGGGGCTACTGAAGCTTTCTTT.